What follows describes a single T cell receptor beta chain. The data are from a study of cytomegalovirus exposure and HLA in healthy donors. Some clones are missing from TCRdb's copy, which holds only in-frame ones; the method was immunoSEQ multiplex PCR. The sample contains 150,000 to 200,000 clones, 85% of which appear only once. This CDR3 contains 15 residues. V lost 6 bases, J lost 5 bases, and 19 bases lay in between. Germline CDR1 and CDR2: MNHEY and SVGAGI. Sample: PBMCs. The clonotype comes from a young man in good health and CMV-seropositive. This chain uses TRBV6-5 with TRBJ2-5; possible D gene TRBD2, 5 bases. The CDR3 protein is CASSPDYSRLETQYF. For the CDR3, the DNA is TGTGCCAGCAGCCCCGACTACAGTCGCTTGGAGACCCAGTACTTC.